This is a list of T cell receptor beta chains from one sample in a study of CXCR3-negative and CXCR3-positive naive CD8 T cells. TCRdb reprocessed the 5' RACE reads; each CDR3 protein has one entry and no DNA is given. The sample has tens of thousands of distinct CDR3 sequences. Sequencing was done on a sample of naive CXCR3+ CD8+ T cells from blood. The source of these receptors is a human donor in good health. Some clones in this sample may be carry-over from other donors' samples. CDR3s include the opening cysteine and the closing phenylalanine or tryptophan. The order of the fields is J gene, V gene, CDR3 length, CDR3 protein.

TRBJ2-3 TRBV28 15 CASSPERASTDTQYF
TRBJ1-2 TRBV28 12 CASTRTGEGYTF
TRBJ1-6 TRBV10-1 14 CASSEVRGNSPLHF
TRBJ1-2 TRBV7-8 13 CASSHKDRDGYTF
TRBJ2-1 TRBV6-4 14 CASSDSPSINEQFF
TRBJ1-5 TRBV7-9 14 CASSGAYSNQPQHF
TRBJ2-7 TRBV7-8 13 CASSPITGGEQYF
TRBJ2-1 TRBV10-1 16 CASSESGLRSYNEQFF
TRBJ2-3 TRBV20-1 14 CSARDRGITDTQYF
TRBJ2-7 TRBV5-1 13 CASSPAAPNEQYF
TRBJ2-3 TRBV12-3/TRBV12-4 18 CASSLEWTSGDGTDTQYF
TRBJ2-7 TRBV29-1 17 CSVIPPGTSGGAREQYF
TRBJ2-1 TRBV6-6 18 CASSQESPGLAIYNEQFF
TRBJ1-3 TRBV29-1 11 CSVEQKNTIYF
TRBJ2-3 TRBV28 13 CASSLRNTDTQYF
TRBJ1-1 TRBV6-2/TRBV6-3 13 CASSYIEQGEAFF
TRBJ2-7 TRBV3-1 15 CASSQDPGQTYEQYF
TRBJ2-3 TRBV5-1 17 CASSPGLASTSTDTQYF
TRBJ2-2 TRBV29-1 15 CSVELIGGDAGELFF
TRBJ2-2 TRBV6-5 13 CASSYRATGELFF